This T cell receptor (beta chain) was sequenced in a study of beta chain features in type 1 diabetes. V gave up 3 bases and J gave up 8 bases; unmatched junction bases: 2. This CDR3 is built from 14 residues. Germline CDR1 and CDR2: SGHVS and FQNEAQ. The authors sorted CD4+ naive, central memory, regulatory and stem cell-like memory cells via CD45RO/CCR7/CD25/CD127/CD95/CD27. Study-level results: Whether TCRB rearrangement is influenced by HLA type was left unresolved in this analysis. Among all four CD4+ subsets, Type 1 diabetes patients had TCRB CDR3s that were moderately but significantly shorter.

Worth noting for this clone: As yet, its antigen is unknown.

Expressed TCRB transcripts were sequenced after all isolated RNA was converted to cDNA. The repertoire was sequenced with immunoSEQ multiplex PCR; TCRdb's copy has only in-frame clones and lacks some. The sample carries over 650,000 clones, about an eighth recorded once. The V call is TRBV7-8, the J call TRBJ1-6; TRBD1 agrees at 9 bases. The receptor's source is a young man with type 1 diabetes. The sample taken for sequencing was naive CD4+ T cells from blood. DNA of the CDR3: TGTGCCAGCAGCTTGACAGGGGGGGATTCACCCCTCCACTTT. As protein: CASSLTGGDSPLHF.